This entry lists 18 T cell receptor beta chains sequenced from one sample in a study of blood T cell repertoires in COVID-19. Measured with immunoSEQ multiplex PCR; TCRdb has only the in-frame clones, and not every one. The table has some 390,000 clones, 75% to 90% seen once. The specimen was PBMCs or T cells enriched from blood (not recorded which). The receptors shown here come from a man under 40 who had recovered from COVID-19.

V and J are TRBV29-1 and TRBJ2-1; 8 bases are a match to TRBD2. Trimming took 7 bases from V and 8 from J; bases not matched to a gene: 7. CDR3 length: 12 amino acids. Per germline, CDR1 SQVTM and CDR2 ANQGSEA. The CDR3, as DNA: TGCAGCGCTCGAAGCGGGAGTGATGAGCAGTTCTTC. It encodes CSARSGSDEQFF.

The rearrangement links TRBV18 to TRBJ2-5; D perhaps matches TRBD1 (5 bases). Between the trimmed V and J ends, which lost 3 bases and 5 bases, there was a span of 16 bases. Germline CDR1 KGHSH, CDR2 LQKENI. The CDR3 loop spans 15 amino acids. DNA of the CDR3: TGTGCCAGCTCACCTCAACAGGAACCTTGGGAGACCCAGTACTTC. Translating gives CASSPQQEPWETQYF.

This chain connects TRBV19 to TRBJ2-2, with 8 bases aligning to TRBD2. The CDR3 runs 14 residues. Looked up from germline, CDR1 is LNHDA and CDR2 is SQIVND (reference sequence). Trimming cost V 6 bases and J 7 bases; bases outside gene matches: 7. CDR3 loop: CASRPGLEGGELFF. The CDR3 nucleotides are TGTGCCAGTAGGCCGGGACTAGAAGGCGGGGAGCTGTTTTTT.

The CDR3: CASSLAQGGSEKLFF. CDR3 bases: TGTGCCAGCAGCTTAGCGCAGGGAGGGTCCGAAAAACTGTTTTTT. V usage is TRBV7-8 and J usage is TRBJ1-4; D possibly corresponds to TRBD1 (5 bases). This CDR3 is 15 amino acids long. The germline gives CDR1 SGHVS, CDR2 FQNEAQ. With 0 bases removed from V and 8 bases from J, the gap between germline ends came to 13 bases.

The J gene is TRBJ2-2, the V gene TRBV27; a weak D match, TRBD2 (5 bases). Trimming stripped 5 bases from V and 2 bases from J, with 9 bases between. The germline V gene has CDR1 MNHEY and CDR2 SMNVEV (reference sequence). CDR3 length: 14 residues. CDR3 in DNA: TGTGCCAGCAGTCGAGGGCTTAACACCGGGGAGCTGTTTTTT. Protein: CASSRGLNTGELFF.

V usage is TRBV5-4 and J usage is TRBJ2-3, with a weak D call TRBD1 (5 bases). The V gene lost 0 bases and the J gene lost 0 bases, with 11 bases spanning the gap. The CDR3 spans 16 residues. Germline V gives CDR1 SGHNT, CDR2 YYREEE (reference sequence). The CDR3 coding sequence is TGTGCCAGCAGCTTGGGGCTAGGGGCTAGCACAGATACGCAGTATTTT. Encoded protein: CASSLGLGASTDTQYF.

The chain combines TRBV12-3 or TRBV12-4 with TRBJ2-3, with no clear D. Trimming pared 3 bases from V and 3 bases from J, leaving 4 bases between. There are 12 residues in the CDR3. Written as DNA, the CDR3 is TGTGCCAGCAGTTTCATGACAGATACGCAGTATTTT. Amino acid sequence: CASSFMTDTQYF.

This clone is a singleton in its sample. The CDR3 DNA sequence: TGTGCCAGCAATCGACTAGCAGACTCCTACAATGAGCAGTTCTTC. It specifies CASNRLADSYNEQFF. The chain links TRBV2 to TRBJ2-1, with 7 bases that match TRBD2. The CDR3 covers 15 residues. The germline gives CDR1 SNHLY, CDR2 FYNNEI. Trimming at V came to 7 bases and at J to 0 bases, leaving 6 bases not matched to a gene.

This chain connects TRBV30 to TRBJ1-3; 7 bases fit TRBD1. The CDR3 spans 15 residues. Trimming took 2 bases from V and 3 from J; bases not matched to a gene: 7. Germline V gives CDR1 GTSNPN, CDR2 SVGIG (reference sequence). The CDR3: CAWSFLRGYGNTIYF. CDR3 DNA sequence: TGTGCCTGGAGTTTCCTCAGGGGGTATGGAAACACCATATATTTT.

The chain employs TRBV6-1 and TRBJ2-7; D is perhaps TRBD2 (5 bases). This CDR3 comprises 14 residues. Trimming pared 1 base from V and 4 bases from J, leaving 11 bases between. Germline values: CDR1 MNHNS, CDR2 SASEGT. The chain's CDR3 is CASSEEGRLYEQYF. The DNA for the CDR3 is TGTGCCAGCAGTGAAGAGGGCAGACTATACGAGCAGTACTTC.

V and J are TRBV7-8 and TRBJ2-7; 8 bases are shared with TRBD1. The trim removed 5 bases at V and 7 bases at J, leaving 7 bases unmatched. Germline CDR1 is SGHVS and CDR2 is FQNEAQ. The CDR3 is 13 residues long. The DNA of the CDR3 is TGTGCCAGCAGCACTGACAGGGGAAGAGAGCAGTACTTC. Protein product: CASSTDRGREQYF.

The CDR3 is CASSPGGSWPETQYF. The CDR3 DNA sequence: TGTGCCAGTAGTCCCGGCGGGAGTTGGCCCGAGACCCAGTACTTC. V gene TRBV19 combines with J gene TRBJ2-5, with 7 bases that match TRBD2. In germline, CDR1 is LNHDA, CDR2 SQIVND (reference sequence). J lost 5 bases, V lost 5 bases, and 11 bases had no gene match. The CDR3 sequence is 15 residues long. The complete variable domain, with remaining parts taken from reference TRBV19 and TRBJ2-5, reads DGGITQSPKYLFRKEGQNVTLSCEQNLNHDAMYWYRQDPGQGLRLIYYSQIVNDFQKGDIAEGYSVSREKKESFPLTVTSAQKNPTAFYLCASSPGGSWPETQYFGPGTRLLVL.

V usage is TRBV5-1 and J usage is TRBJ1-2, with D possibly TRBD1 on 5 matching bases. Trimming pared 5 bases from V and 4 bases from J, leaving 15 bases between. The CDR3 extends over 14 amino acids. Germline V CDR1 and CDR2: SGHRS, YFSETQ. CDR3 DNA sequence: TGCGCCAGCAGGACGAATGGGGGGAGCTATGGCTACACCTTC. Its translation: CASRTNGGSYGYTF.

This clone was detected only a few times. This rearrangement joins TRBV3-1 (or the pseudogene TRBV3-2) to TRBJ2-7; 8 nucleotides agree with TRBD1. This CDR3 has 13 amino acids. The J segment lost 5 bases and the V segment lost 3 bases, leaving 3 bases of the junction unmatched. Per the germline V gene, CDR1 is LGHDT and CDR2 is YNNKEL (reference sequence). The CDR3 DNA reads TGTGCCAGCAGCCACAGGGGGCGGGACGAGCAGTACTTC. It codes for CASSHRGRDEQYF.

This chain links TRBV12-2 with TRBJ2-3; TRBD2, as called in the table, went unchecked against the DNA. TRBV12-2 is marked as a pseudogene. This CDR3 has 15 amino acids. Written as DNA, the CDR3 is TGTGCAAGTCGCTTAGTGACTAGCGGGAGTGGGGCGCAGTATTTT. Translated, it gives CASRLVTSGSGAQYF.

DNA of the CDR3: TGTGCCAGCAGCCAAAGCGGGAGCTCCTACAATGAGCAGTTCTTC. Amino acids: CASSQSGSSYNEQFF. The genes are TRBV7-9 and TRBJ2-1; TRBD2 aligns across 8 bases. V was clipped by 5 bases and J by 0 bases; unmatched bases: 3. Germline V gene data show CDR1 as SEHNR and CDR2 as FQNEAQ (reference sequence). CDR3 length: 15 amino acids.

V and J are TRBV18 and TRBJ2-3, with D perhaps TRBD2 (5 bases). Germline CDR1 KGHSH, CDR2 LQKENI. Between the trimmed V and J ends, which lost 0 bases and 2 bases, there was a span of 9 bases. The CDR3 is 15 residues long. The CDR3 loop reads CASSPPAGHTDTQYF. The CDR3, as DNA: TGTGCCAGCTCACCACCGGCGGGCCACACAGATACGCAGTATTTT.

The gene calls are TRBV7-2 and TRBJ1-1; 8 bases agree with TRBD1. CDR1 is SGHTA and CDR2 is FQGNSA in the germline V gene. The CDR3 has 15 amino acids. The ends lost 2 bases at V and 7 bases at J; junction bases unmatched: 9. As DNA, the CDR3 is TGTGCCAGCAGCTTACGAGGACAGGGTATCGGTGAAGCTTTCTTT. Its protein product is CASSLRGQGIGEAFF.